This T cell receptor beta chain derives from a study of shared clonotypes between healthy human individuals. V shed 0 bases, J shed 7 bases, and the junction held 6 bases outside the gene matches. Germline CDR1 SGDLS, CDR2 YYNGEE. The CDR3 sequence is 14 residues long. All of the donors resided in Nashville, Tennessee, and each was a Caucasian adult. Clones were read by immunoSEQ multiplex PCR, and TCRdb kept only the in-frame ones, dropping some. The sample lists some 2,400,000 clones; around 95% were seen once. The rearrangement joins TRBV9 to TRBJ1-2; 7 bases line up with TRBD1. The source is a young man in good health. The sequenced sample was naive CD4+ T cells sorted from blood. The subset here: CD45RA+ positively selected. The CDR3 sequence is CASSVGEGASGYTF. The CDR3 coding sequence is TGTGCCAGCAGCGTAGGTGAGGGGGCGAGTGGCTACACCTTC.